A single sample gave rise to the 19 T cell receptor beta chains below, sequenced in a study of T-cell reconstitution after alpha-beta-depleted transplantation in children. As it was prepared, the TCRbeta library received unique molecular identifiers. TCRdb reprocessed the PCR reads with MiXCR, giving one entry per CDR3 protein. The data show some 550,000 distinct CDR3 sequences, 23% seen once. The material sequenced was PBMCs, mostly from graft donor cells, taken 360 days after TCRalphabeta/CD19-depleted stem cell transplant. The receptor set was obtained from a boy under three years old who had a stem cell transplant for acute myeloid leukemia, so the T cells may come from the graft donor.

In this sample, this clonotype turned up a few times. This chain joins TRBV5-1 and TRBJ2-4; D is undetermined. The V gene lost 5 bases and the J gene lost 0 bases, with 12 bases spanning the gap. Germline CDR1 and CDR2: SGHRS and YFSETQ. The length of the CDR3 is 15 residues. The CDR3, as DNA: TGCGCCAGCAGACCTCTTGACGGAGCCAAAAACATTCAGTACTTC. Translating it yields CASRPLDGAKNIQYF.

The genes are TRBV18 and TRBJ2-1; 7 nucleotides match TRBD1. V gave up 2 bases and J gave up 6 bases; unmatched junction bases: 7. Germline V gene data show CDR1 as KGHSH and CDR2 as LQKENI. CDR3 length: 15 amino acids. The CDR3 reads CASSPSRGQTNEQFF. DNA for the CDR3: TGTGCCAGCTCACCATCTAGGGGGCAAACCAATGAGCAGTTCTTC.

The chain carries TRBV7-9 and TRBJ1-1, with a possible D match to TRBD1 (6 bases). Germline loops: CDR1 SEHNR, CDR2 FQNEAQ (reference sequence). There are 15 residues in the CDR3. V was pared by 5 bases and J by 10 bases, with 23 bases between. In DNA form, the CDR3 reads TGTGCCAGCAGCGGAGATAGGCCAAGAACACAGGGAGCTTTCTTT. This sequence encodes CASSGDRPRTQGAFF.

This clonotype has ten or more counts. V is TRBV20-1 and J is TRBJ2-7; 7 nucleotides agree with TRBD1. The CDR3 length is 14 residues. Losses at the gene ends were 3 bases for V and 2 bases for J; bases not matched to a gene: 7. Germline lookup yields CDR1 DFQATT and CDR2 SNEGSKA (reference sequence). CDR3 sequence (DNA): TGCAGTGCTAGGGCGACAGGGAACGCCTACGAGCAGTACTTC. The encoded protein is CSARATGNAYEQYF.

The rearrangement links TRBV6-2 or TRBV6-3 to TRBJ2-1; 9 positions agree with TRBD1. Per germline, CDR1 MNHEY and CDR2 SVGEGT. The CDR3 is made up of 14 amino acids. The V and J ends lost 2 bases and 10 bases, in that order; junction bases with no gene match: 6. The CDR3 reads CASSYGGTGREQFF. CDR3 coding DNA: TGTGCCAGCAGTTACGGGGGGACAGGGCGAGAGCAGTTCTTC.

This clonotype appeared a few times. The V gene is TRBV20-1, the J gene TRBJ2-3; 12 bases agree with TRBD2. The trim removed 3 bases at V and 7 bases at J, leaving 14 bases unmatched. This CDR3 is 17 amino acids long. Germline loops: CDR1 DFQATT, CDR2 SNEGSKA (reference sequence). CDR3 nucleotides: TGCAGTGCTAGGTACTCTAGCGGGGGGGCCGGCCGTCATACGCAGTATTTT. It translates to CSARYSSGGAGRHTQYF.

This clonotype was seen repeatedly, ten times or more. The chain employs TRBV6-5 and TRBJ2-3, with TRBD2 matching 7 bases. The length of the CDR3 is 16 residues. Per germline, CDR1 MNHEY and CDR2 SVGAGI. Unmatched junction bases numbered 5, after V lost 2 bases and J lost 0 bases. CDR3 in amino acids: CASSYGVSGSTDTQYF. CDR3 in DNA: TGTGCCAGCAGTTACGGAGTTAGCGGGAGCACAGATACGCAGTATTTT.

The table lists this clonotype with a few counts. The rearrangement uses TRBV2 and TRBJ2-1; D possibly corresponds to TRBD2 (7 bases). This CDR3 region has 14 residues. Trimming left V 11 bases short and J 3 bases short, with 17 bases between. Germline V lookup: CDR1 SNHLY, CDR2 FYNNEI. In DNA form, the CDR3 reads TGTGCCGGACTCGGCGGGGGCGACTACAATGAGCAGTTCTTC. This translates into CAGLGGGDYNEQFF.

This clonotype was seen only a few times. The chain combines TRBV12-3 or TRBV12-4 with TRBJ2-7; D might be TRBD1 or TRBD2, each matching 5 bases. This CDR3 comprises 14 residues. Trimming left V 9 bases short and J 3 bases short, with 18 bases between. Here the CDR3 reads CASNPGPNFYEQYF. CDR3 DNA sequence: TGTGCCAGTAACCCGGGACCGAATTTCTACGAGCAGTACTTC.

This clonotype appeared a single time. V usage is TRBV25-1 and J usage is TRBJ1-2; unclear D gene. V shed 3 bases and J shed 2 bases, with 10 bases lying between them. The CDR3 extends over 14 amino acids. Germline CDR1 MGHDK, CDR2 SYGVNS. Here the CDR3 reads CASSETPRNYGYTF. The CDR3 DNA reads TGTGCCAGCAGTGAGACCCCAAGGAACTATGGCTACACCTTC.

This clonotype has ten or more counts. The gene calls are TRBV12-3 or TRBV12-4 and TRBJ2-1; D ambiguous. V lost 5 bases to trimming and J lost 0 bases, with 11 bases between them. This CDR3 contains 15 residues. The CDR3 DNA sequence: TGTGCCAGCAGTCAGCTGGGATTCTCCTACAATGAGCAGTTCTTC. This translates into CASSQLGFSYNEQFF.

The chain couples TRBV10-3 to TRBJ2-7; D perhaps matches TRBD1 (5 bases). This CDR3 is 13 amino acids long. Trimming left V 10 bases short and J 2 bases short, with 15 bases between. CDR1 is ENHRY, CDR2 SYGVKD, per germline. CDR3 amino acids: CATAVQAPYEQYV. The CDR3 coding sequence is TGTGCCACCGCGGTACAGGCGCCCTACGAGCAGTACGTC.

The chain is built from TRBV20-1 and TRBJ2-1, with TRBD1 matching over 9 bases. CDR3 length equals 15 residues. The V segment lost 3 bases and the J segment 5 bases; nucleotides outside the gene matches: 8. Germline V gives CDR1 DFQATT, CDR2 SNEGSKA (reference sequence). The CDR3: CSARDTGGYHNEQFF. DNA for the CDR3: TGCAGTGCTAGGGACACAGGGGGCTACCACAATGAGCAGTTCTTC.

This chain links TRBV28 with TRBJ2-1, with 9 bases aligning to TRBD1. The J segment lost 4 bases and the V segment lost 6 bases, leaving 7 bases of the junction unmatched. The CDR3 is made up of 15 amino acids. Germline CDR1 is MDHEN and CDR2 is SYDVKM. The CDR3 DNA follows: TGTGCCAGCAGCAAGCCGGGACAGGGATACAATGAGCAGTTCTTC. It specifies CASSKPGQGYNEQFF.

This clonotype came up a few times. The CDR3 region has the DNA TGCAGTGCTAGTGTATCACAGTACCAAGAGACCCAGTACTTC. Translated: CSASVSQYQETQYF. This chain joins TRBV20-1 and TRBJ2-5, with D hard to call. CDR1 is DFQATT, CDR2 SNEGSKA, per germline (reference sequence). The length of the CDR3 is 14 residues. Trimming removed 3 bases from V and 0 bases from J, with 11 bases in between.

The rearrangement uses TRBV4-1 and TRBJ1-2; D is perhaps TRBD1 (5 bases). Germline CDR1 MGHRA, CDR2 YSYEKL. Trimming shortened V by 4 bases and J by 2 bases, and 11 bases separated the two germline ends. The CDR3 consists of 14 residues. The chain's CDR3 is CASSRLRDNYGYTF. For the CDR3, the DNA is TGCGCCAGCAGCCGCCTCCGGGACAACTATGGCTACACCTTC.

This clonotype was counted many times. The J gene is TRBJ2-4, the V gene TRBV7-2; D possibly matches TRBD1 or TRBD2 (6 bases each). V was clipped by 5 bases and J by 6 bases, with 17 bases between them. CDR1 SGHTA and CDR2 FQGNSA come from the germline V gene. This CDR3 contains 15 residues. The chain's CDR3 is CASSLGGGGRNIQYF. The CDR3 DNA reads as TGTGCCAGCAGCCTAGGGGGAGGAGGGAGAAACATTCAGTACTTC.

The table lists this clonotype with many counts. The chain recombines TRBV20-1 with TRBJ2-7, with D possibly matching TRBD1 (5 bases). The germline V gene has CDR1 DFQATT and CDR2 SNEGSKA (reference sequence). V gave up 0 bases and J gave up 5 bases, with 5 bases separating them. The CDR3 has 11 residues. CDR3 in DNA: TGCAGTGCTAGAGAACAGGACGAGCAGTACTTC. It is translated as CSAREQDEQYF.

The chain is built from TRBV6-1 and TRBJ1-5, with 7 bases aligning to TRBD1. The CDR3 runs 14 residues. Losses at the gene ends were 6 bases for V and 1 base for J; bases not matched to a gene: 3. Per germline, CDR1 MNHNS and CDR2 SASEGT. The CDR3 region is CASRKTGSNQPQHF. The CDR3 nucleotides are TGTGCCAGCAGGAAGACAGGGAGCAATCAGCCCCAGCATTTT.